This T cell receptor beta chain derives from a study of blood T cell repertoires in COVID-19. Looking at the study overall: Sources were T cells, B-cell-depleted T cells, or PBMCs; the material itself was cDNA or gDNA.

As handled by the study authors: Using reference gene primer amplification, nucleated cell counts were estimated. The protocol was immunoSEQ multiplex PCR, while the TCRdb copy is restricted to in-frame clones and leaves out a portion. V and J calls and clone size follow that table, whereas D and trimming were derived from the DNA. The sample records 190,000 or so clones, about nine tenths being singletons. V was shortened by 1 base and J by 5 bases, with 17 bases between the two germline ends. From germline, CDR1 is MNHNS and CDR2 SASEGT. This CDR3 has 16 residues. Sequences were obtained from peripheral blood. The chain uses TRBV6-1 and TRBJ1-1; a possible D gene is TRBD1 (5 bases). The clonotype comes from a man between 35 and 55 years old with acute or convalescent COVID-19. This chain's CDR3 is CASSEVGSTGVTEAFF. CDR3 sequence (DNA): TGTGCCAGCAGTGAAGTGGGGTCCACGGGGGTGACTGAAGCTTTCTTT.